This T cell receptor beta chain was sequenced for a study of T-cell reconstitution after alpha-beta-depleted transplantation in children. CDR3 length: 15 amino acids. Trimming stripped 5 bases from V and 8 bases from J, with 19 bases between. General study findings and limits: Fresh T-cell production supplied most of the T-cell counts and diversity seen one year after transplant.

This clonotype was detected only a few times. Its antigen remains unknown. The library targeted TCRbeta and was prepared with unique molecular identifiers. Each CDR3 protein is one row after TCRdb ran MiXCR on the PCR reads. Of fewer than 1 million distinct CDR3 sequences in the sample, approximately 15% were seen once. This receptor was identified in a male patient between 10 and 17 years old who had a stem cell transplant for acute lymphoblastic leukemia, so the T cells may come from the graft donor. This chain joins TRBV12-3 or TRBV12-4 and TRBJ2-1; TRBD2 might be the D (5 bases). Sequencing used PBMCs, mostly from graft donor cells, obtained 360 days after TCRalphabeta/CD19-depleted stem cell transplant. The CDR3: CASSELRSGSDEQFF. CDR3 DNA: TGTGCCAGCAGTGAGCTCCGCAGCGGTTCAGATGAGCAGTTCTTC.